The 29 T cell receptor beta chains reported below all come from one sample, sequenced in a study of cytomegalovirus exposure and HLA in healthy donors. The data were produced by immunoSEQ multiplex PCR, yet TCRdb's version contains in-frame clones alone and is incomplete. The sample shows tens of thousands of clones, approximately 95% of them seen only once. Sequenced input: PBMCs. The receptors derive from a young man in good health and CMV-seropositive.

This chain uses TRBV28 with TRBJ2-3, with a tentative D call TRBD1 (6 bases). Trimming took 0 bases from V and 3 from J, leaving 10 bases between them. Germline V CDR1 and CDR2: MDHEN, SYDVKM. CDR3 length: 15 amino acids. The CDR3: CASSLWGRGTDTQYF. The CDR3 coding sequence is TGTGCCAGCAGTTTATGGGGCAGGGGTACAGATACGCAGTATTTT.

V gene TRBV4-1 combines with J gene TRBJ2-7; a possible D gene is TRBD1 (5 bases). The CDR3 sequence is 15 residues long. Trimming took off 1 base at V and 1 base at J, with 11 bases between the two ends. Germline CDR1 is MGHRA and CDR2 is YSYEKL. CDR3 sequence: CASSQGTGFSYEQYF. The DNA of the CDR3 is TGCGCCAGCAGCCAAGGAACAGGTTTTTCCTACGAGCAGTACTTC.

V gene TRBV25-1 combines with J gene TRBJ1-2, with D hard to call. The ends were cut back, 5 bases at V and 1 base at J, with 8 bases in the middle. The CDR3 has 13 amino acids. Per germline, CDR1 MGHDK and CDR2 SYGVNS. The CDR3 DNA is TGTGCCAGCAGTCGGAGCCTTAACTATGGCTACACCTTC. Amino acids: CASSRSLNYGYTF.

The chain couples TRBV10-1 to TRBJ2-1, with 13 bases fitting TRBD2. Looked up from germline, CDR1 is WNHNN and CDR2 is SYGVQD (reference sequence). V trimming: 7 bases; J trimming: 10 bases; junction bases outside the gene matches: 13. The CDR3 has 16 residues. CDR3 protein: CASILWTSGSLFEQFF. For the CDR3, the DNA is TGCGCCAGCATTCTCTGGACTAGCGGGAGCTTATTCGAGCAGTTCTTC.

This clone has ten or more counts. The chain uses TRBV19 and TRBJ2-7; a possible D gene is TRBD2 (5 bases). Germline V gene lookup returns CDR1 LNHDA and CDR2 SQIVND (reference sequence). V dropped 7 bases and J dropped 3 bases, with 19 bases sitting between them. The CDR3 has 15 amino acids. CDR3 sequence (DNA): TGTGCCAGTAAACGTTCTTCCGAGGGTATCTACGAGCAGTACTTC. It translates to CASKRSSEGIYEQYF.

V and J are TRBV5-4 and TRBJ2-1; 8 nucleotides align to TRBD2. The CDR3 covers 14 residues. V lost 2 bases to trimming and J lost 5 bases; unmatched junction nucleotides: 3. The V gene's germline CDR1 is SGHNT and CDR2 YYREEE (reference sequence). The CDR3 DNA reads TGTGCCAGCAGCTTTGGGACTAGGAACAATGAGCAGTTCTTC. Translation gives CASSFGTRNNEQFF.

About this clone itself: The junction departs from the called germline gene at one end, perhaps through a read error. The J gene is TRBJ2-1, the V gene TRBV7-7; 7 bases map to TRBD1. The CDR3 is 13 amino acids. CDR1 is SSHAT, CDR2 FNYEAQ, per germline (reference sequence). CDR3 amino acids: CASSPTGFTEQFF. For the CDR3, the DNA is TGTGCTAGCAGCCCGACAGGGTTTACTGAGCAGTTCTTC.

For the CDR3, the DNA is TGTGCCAGCAGTGACCCCAGGACAGGGGCCTACGAGCAGTACTTC. Translated: CASSDPRTGAYEQYF. V gene TRBV28 combines with J gene TRBJ2-7, with 9 bases aligning to TRBD1. The CDR3 totals 15 residues. The germline CDR1 and CDR2 sequences are MDHEN and SYDVKM. The trim removed 5 bases at V and 2 bases at J, leaving 7 bases unmatched.

The CDR3 DNA reads as TGTGCCAGCAATCCCATGGGGGGGATTGGCATTCAGTACTTC. Protein product: CASNPMGGIGIQYF. The rearrangement links TRBV27 to TRBJ2-4, with 7 bases aligning to TRBD2. The CDR3 length is 14 residues. V was pared by 7 bases and J by 9 bases, with 12 bases of the junction left unmatched. Germline CDR1 reads MNHEY; CDR2 reads SMNVEV (reference sequence).

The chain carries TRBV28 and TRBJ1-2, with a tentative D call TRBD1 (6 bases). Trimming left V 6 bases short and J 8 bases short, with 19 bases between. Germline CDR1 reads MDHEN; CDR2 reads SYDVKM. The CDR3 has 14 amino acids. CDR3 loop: CASSSGGRAMGYTF. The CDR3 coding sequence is TGTGCCAGCAGCTCGGGGGGCAGAGCTATGGGCTACACCTTC.

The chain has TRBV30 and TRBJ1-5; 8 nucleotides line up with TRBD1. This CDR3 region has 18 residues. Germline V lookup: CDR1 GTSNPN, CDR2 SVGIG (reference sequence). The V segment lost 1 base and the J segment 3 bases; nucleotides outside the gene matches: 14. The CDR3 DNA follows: TGTGCCTGGAGTGGATCCCCTGGTACAGGGGGAAACAATCAGCCCCAGCATTTT. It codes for CAWSGSPGTGGNNQPQHF.

The CDR3 loop reads CASRITGGKGNTEAFF. The DNA of the CDR3 is TGTGCCAGCAGAATTACAGGGGGAAAGGGGAACACTGAAGCTTTCTTT. The genes are TRBV5-6 and TRBJ1-1, with 8 bases that match TRBD1. The CDR3 covers 16 residues. Germline V gene lookup returns CDR1 SGHDT and CDR2 YYEEEE. V lost 5 bases, J lost 1 base, and 10 bases stayed unmatched.

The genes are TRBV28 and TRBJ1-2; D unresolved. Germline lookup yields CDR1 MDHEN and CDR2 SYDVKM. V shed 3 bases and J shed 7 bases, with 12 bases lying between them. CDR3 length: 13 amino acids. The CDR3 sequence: CASSFFGEGGYTF. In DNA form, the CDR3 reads TGTGCCAGCAGTTTCTTTGGCGAGGGTGGCTACACCTTC.

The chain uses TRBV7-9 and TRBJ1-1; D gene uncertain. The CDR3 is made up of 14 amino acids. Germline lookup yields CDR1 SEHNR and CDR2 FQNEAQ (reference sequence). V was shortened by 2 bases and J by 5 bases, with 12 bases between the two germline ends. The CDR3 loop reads CASSLFEGNTEAFF. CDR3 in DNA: TGTGCCAGCAGCTTATTTGAGGGAAATACTGAAGCTTTCTTT.

Here the CDR3 reads CASSEQGAGELFF. The CDR3 region has the DNA TGCGCCAGCAGTGAACAGGGGGCCGGGGAGCTGTTTTTT. The chain combines TRBV10-2 with TRBJ2-2; TRBD1 matches at 8 bases. CDR3 size: 13 residues. The V gene end was trimmed by 3 bases and the J gene end by 6 bases; junction bases not matched to a gene: 0. Germline V gives CDR1 WSHSY, CDR2 SAAADI.

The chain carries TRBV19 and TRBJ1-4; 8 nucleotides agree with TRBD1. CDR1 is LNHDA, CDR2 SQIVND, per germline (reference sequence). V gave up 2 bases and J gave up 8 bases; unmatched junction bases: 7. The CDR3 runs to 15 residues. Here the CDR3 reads CASSIIPDRVEKLFF. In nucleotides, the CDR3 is TGTGCCAGTAGTATAATACCGGACAGGGTCGAAAAACTGTTTTTT.

CDR3 sequence reads: CASSLAGGYSNQPQHF. The CDR3 coding sequence is TGTGCCAGCAGCTTGGCAGGGGGTTATAGCAATCAGCCCCAGCATTTT. The chain couples TRBV5-6 to TRBJ1-5; 7 bases are shared with TRBD1. Germline loops: CDR1 SGHDT, CDR2 YYEEEE. This CDR3 has 16 residues. With V trimmed by 0 bases and J by 0 bases, 3 bases remained unmatched.

The CDR3 nucleotides are TGTGCCAGCAGCGCTCAGGGCGGCTACACCTTC. It codes for CASSAQGGYTF. The chain couples TRBV7-9 to TRBJ1-2; D may be TRBD1 (5 bases). Trimming took 5 bases from V and 8 from J, leaving 9 bases between them. The germline gives CDR1 SEHNR, CDR2 FQNEAQ (reference sequence). The CDR3 consists of 11 residues. Filled out from reference TRBV7-9 and TRBJ1-2, the complete variable domain reads DTGVSQNPRHKITKRGQNVTFRCDPISEHNRLYWYRQTLGQGPEFLTYFQNEAQLEKSRLLSDRFSAERPKGSFSTLEIQRTEQGDSAMYLCASSAQGGYTFGSGTRLTVV.

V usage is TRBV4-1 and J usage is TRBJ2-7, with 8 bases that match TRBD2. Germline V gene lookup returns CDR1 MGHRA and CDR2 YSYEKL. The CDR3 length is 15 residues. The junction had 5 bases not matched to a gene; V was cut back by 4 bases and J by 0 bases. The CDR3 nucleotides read TGCGCCAGCAGCCCCGGGGGGGCGAGCTCCTACGAGCAGTACTTC. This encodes CASSPGGASSYEQYF.

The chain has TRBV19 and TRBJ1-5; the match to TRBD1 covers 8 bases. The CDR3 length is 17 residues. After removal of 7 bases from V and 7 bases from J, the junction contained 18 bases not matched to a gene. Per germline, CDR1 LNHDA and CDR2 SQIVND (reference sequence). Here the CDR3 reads CASTRERAGGREQPQHF. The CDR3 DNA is TGTGCCAGTACCAGGGAGAGGGCAGGGGGCAGGGAACAGCCCCAGCATTTT.

The CDR3 is CASSPRTGHTDTQYF. For the CDR3, the DNA is TGTGCCAGCAGCCCCCGGACAGGGCACACAGATACGCAGTATTTT. This sequence joins TRBV9 and TRBJ2-3; 8 bases line up with TRBD1. This CDR3 is built from 15 residues. V lost 4 bases and J lost 2; bases outside the gene matches: 6. Looked up from germline, CDR1 is SGDLS and CDR2 is YYNGEE. Complete variable domain (other parts from reference TRBV9 and TRBJ2-3): DSGVTQTPKHLITATGQRVTLRCSPRSGDLSVYWYQQSLDQGLQFLIQYYNGEERAKGNILERFSAQQFPDLHSELNLSSLELGDSALYFCASSPRTGHTDTQYFGPGTRLTVL.

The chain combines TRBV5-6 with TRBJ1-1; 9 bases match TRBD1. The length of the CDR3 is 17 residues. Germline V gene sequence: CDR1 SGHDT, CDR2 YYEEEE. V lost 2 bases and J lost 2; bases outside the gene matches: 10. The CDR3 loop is CASSFLQGAYGNTEAFF. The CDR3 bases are TGTGCCAGCAGCTTTTTACAGGGGGCATATGGTAACACTGAAGCTTTCTTT.

The CDR3 bases are TGTGCCAGCTCACCGCGACTCGAGCTATCAGGGGGCTACACCTTC. Encoded protein: CASSPRLELSGGYTF. The rearrangement joins TRBV18 to TRBJ1-2; tentative D call: TRBD1 (5 bases). CDR1 is KGHSH, CDR2 LQKENI, per germline. Trimming cost V 3 bases and J 8 bases, with 19 bases left between them. The CDR3 totals 15 residues.

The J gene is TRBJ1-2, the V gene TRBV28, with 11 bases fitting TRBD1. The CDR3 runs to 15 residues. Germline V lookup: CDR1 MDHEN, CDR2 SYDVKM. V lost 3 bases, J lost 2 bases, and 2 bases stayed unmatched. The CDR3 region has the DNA TGTGCCAGCAGTTTTGGACAGGGGGCGAACTATGGCTACACCTTC. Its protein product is CASSFGQGANYGYTF.

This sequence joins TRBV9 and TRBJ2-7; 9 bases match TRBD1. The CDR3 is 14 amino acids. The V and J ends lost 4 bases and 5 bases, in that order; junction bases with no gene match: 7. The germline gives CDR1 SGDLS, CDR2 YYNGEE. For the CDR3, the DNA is TGTGCCAGCAGCAGTACCGGGACAGGGAACGAGCAGTACTTC. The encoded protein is CASSSTGTGNEQYF.

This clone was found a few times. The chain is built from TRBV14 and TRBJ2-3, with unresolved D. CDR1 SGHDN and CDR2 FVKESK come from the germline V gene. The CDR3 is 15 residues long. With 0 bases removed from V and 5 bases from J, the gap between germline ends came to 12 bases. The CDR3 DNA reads TGTGCCAGCAGCCAAGATTCATCGAGAGAAGATACGCAGTATTTT. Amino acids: CASSQDSSREDTQYF.

CDR3 sequence: CASSWTRGGEKLFF. CDR3 bases: TGTGCCAGCAGTTGGACGAGGGGAGGTGAAAAACTGTTTTTT. The chain uses TRBV6-1 and TRBJ1-4, with D maybe TRBD1 (5 bases). CDR1 MNHNS and CDR2 SASEGT come from the germline V gene. This CDR3 contains 14 residues. Trimming left V 5 bases short and J 7 bases short, with 14 bases between.

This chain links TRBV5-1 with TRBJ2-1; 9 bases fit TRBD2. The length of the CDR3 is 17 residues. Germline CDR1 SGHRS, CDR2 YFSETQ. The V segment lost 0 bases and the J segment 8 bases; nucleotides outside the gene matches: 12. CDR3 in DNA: TGCGCCAGCAGCTTGGGGTTCGCGGGAGGGCCTTTCGATGAGCAGTTCTTC. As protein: CASSLGFAGGPFDEQFF.

The DNA of the CDR3 is TGTGCCAGCAGTTGGGGCCGTCCGCTATTGAACACTGAAGCTTTCTTT. Protein: CASSWGRPLLNTEAFF. The chain recombines TRBV27 with TRBJ1-1; a possible D gene is TRBD1 (5 bases). From germline, CDR1 is MNHEY and CDR2 SMNVEV (reference sequence). V was trimmed by 4 bases and J by 0 bases, leaving 15 bases between them. The CDR3 runs 16 residues.